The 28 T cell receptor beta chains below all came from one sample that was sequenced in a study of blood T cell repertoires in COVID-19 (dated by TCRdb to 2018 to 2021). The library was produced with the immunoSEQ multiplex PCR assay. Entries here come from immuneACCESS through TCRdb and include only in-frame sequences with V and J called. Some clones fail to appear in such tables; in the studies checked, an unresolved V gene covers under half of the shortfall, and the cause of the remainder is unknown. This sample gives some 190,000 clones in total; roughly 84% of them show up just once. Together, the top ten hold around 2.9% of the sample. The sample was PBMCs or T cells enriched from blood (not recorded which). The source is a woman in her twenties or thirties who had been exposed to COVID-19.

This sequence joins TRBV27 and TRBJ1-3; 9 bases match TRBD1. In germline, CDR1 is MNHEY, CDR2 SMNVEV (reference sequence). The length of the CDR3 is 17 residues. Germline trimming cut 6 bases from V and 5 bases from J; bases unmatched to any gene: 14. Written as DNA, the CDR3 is TGTGCCAGCAGCCTCAAAGGGGGACAGGGTAATAGAAACACCATATATTTT. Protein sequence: CASSLKGGQGNRNTIYF.

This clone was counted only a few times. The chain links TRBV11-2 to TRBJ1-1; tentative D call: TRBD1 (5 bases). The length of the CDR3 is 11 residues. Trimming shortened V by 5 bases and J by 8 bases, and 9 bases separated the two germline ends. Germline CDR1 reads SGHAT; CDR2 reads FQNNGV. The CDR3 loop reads CASSAQVEAFF. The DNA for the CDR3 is TGTGCCAGCAGCGCACAGGTGGAAGCTTTCTTT.

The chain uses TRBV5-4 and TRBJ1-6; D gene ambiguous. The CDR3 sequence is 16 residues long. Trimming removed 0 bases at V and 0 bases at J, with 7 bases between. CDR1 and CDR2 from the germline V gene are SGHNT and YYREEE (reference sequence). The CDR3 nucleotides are TGTGCCAGCAGCTTGGATGGCCGCTCCTATAATTCACCCCTCCACTTT. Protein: CASSLDGRSYNSPLHF. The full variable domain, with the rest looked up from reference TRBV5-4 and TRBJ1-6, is ETGVTQSPTHLIKTRGQQVTLRCSSQSGHNTVSWYQQALGQGPQFIFQYYREEENGRGNFPPRFSGLQFPNYSSELNVNALELDDSALYLCASSLDGRSYNSPLHFGNGTRLTVT.

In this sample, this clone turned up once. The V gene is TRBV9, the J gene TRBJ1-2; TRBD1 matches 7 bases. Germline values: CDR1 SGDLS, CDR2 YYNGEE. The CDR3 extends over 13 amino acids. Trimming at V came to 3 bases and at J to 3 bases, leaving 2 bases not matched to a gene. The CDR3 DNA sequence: TGTGCCAGCAGCGGGACAGGCGACTATGGCTACACCTTC. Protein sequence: CASSGTGDYGYTF.

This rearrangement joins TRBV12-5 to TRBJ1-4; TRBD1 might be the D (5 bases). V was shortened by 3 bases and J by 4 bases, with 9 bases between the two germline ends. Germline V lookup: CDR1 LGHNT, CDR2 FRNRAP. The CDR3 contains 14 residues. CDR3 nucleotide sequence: TGTGCTAGTGGTTTAGCCAGGGTTAATGAAAAACTGTTTTTT. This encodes CASGLARVNEKLFF.

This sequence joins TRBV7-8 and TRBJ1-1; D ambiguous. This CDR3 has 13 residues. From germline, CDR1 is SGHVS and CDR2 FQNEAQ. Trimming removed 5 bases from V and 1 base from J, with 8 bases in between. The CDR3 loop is CASSPAGNTEAFF. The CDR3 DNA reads TGTGCCAGCAGCCCGGCAGGGAACACTGAAGCTTTCTTT.

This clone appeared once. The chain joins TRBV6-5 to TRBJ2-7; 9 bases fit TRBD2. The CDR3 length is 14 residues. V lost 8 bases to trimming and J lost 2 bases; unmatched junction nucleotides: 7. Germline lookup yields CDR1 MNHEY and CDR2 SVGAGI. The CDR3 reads CASGGERGAYEQYF. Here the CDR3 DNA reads TGTGCCAGCGGAGGTGAGCGGGGGGCCTACGAGCAGTACTTC.

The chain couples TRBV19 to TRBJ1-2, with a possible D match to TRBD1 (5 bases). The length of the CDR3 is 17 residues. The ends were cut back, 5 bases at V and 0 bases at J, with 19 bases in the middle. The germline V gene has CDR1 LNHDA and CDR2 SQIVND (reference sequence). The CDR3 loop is CASSHPSVSTANYGYTF. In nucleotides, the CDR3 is TGTGCCAGTAGTCACCCCTCCGTATCGACAGCTAACTATGGCTACACCTTC. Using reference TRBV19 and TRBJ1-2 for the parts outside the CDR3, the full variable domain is DGGITQSPKYLFRKEGQNVTLSCEQNLNHDAMYWYRQDPGQGLRLIYYSQIVNDFQKGDIAEGYSVSREKKESFPLTVTSAQKNPTAFYLCASSHPSVSTANYGYTFGSGTRLTVV.

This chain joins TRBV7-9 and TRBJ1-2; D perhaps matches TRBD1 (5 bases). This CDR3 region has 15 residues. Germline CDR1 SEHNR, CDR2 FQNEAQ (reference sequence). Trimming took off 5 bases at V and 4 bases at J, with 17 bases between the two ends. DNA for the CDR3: TGTGCCAGCAGCCACGGGAGGGGTTTCCTCTATGGCTACACCTTC. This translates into CASSHGRGFLYGYTF. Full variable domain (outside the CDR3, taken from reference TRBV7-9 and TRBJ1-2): DTGVSQNPRHKITKRGQNVTFRCDPISEHNRLYWYRQTLGQGPEFLTYFQNEAQLEKSRLLSDRFSAERPKGSFSTLEIQRTEQGDSAMYLCASSHGRGFLYGYTFGSGTRLTVV.

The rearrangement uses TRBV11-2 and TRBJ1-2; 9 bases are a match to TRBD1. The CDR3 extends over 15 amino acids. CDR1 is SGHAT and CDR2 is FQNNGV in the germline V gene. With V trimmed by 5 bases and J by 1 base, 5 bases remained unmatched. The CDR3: CASSPQGQGNYGYTF. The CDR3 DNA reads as TGTGCCAGCAGCCCCCAGGGACAGGGTAACTATGGCTACACCTTC.

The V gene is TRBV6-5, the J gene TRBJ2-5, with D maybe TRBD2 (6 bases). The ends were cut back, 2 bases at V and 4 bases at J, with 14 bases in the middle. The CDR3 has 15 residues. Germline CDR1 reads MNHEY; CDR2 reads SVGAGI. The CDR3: CASSYGRGAGETQYF. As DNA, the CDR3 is TGTGCCAGCAGTTACGGTCGCGGGGCCGGAGAGACCCAGTACTTC.

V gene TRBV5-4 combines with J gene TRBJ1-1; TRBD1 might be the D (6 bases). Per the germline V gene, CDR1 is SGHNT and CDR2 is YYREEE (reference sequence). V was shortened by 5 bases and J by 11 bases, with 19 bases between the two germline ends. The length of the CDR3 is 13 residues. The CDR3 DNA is TGTGCCAGCAGTGTTACAGGGTCGTCTGGCGCTTTCTTT. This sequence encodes CASSVTGSSGAFF.

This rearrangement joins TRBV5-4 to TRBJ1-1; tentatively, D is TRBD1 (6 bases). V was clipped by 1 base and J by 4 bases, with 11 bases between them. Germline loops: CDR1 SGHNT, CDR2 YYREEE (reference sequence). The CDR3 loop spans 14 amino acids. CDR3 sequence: CASSLMGAPTEAFF. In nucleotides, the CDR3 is TGTGCCAGCAGCTTGATGGGGGCGCCCACTGAAGCTTTCTTT.

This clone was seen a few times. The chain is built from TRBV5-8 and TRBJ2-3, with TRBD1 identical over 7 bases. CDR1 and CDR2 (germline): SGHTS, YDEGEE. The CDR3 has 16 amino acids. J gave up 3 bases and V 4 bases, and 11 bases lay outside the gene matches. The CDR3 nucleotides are TGTGCCAGCAGCCGACCAGCGAGGGGGCTAACAGATACGCAGTATTTT. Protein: CASSRPARGLTDTQYF.

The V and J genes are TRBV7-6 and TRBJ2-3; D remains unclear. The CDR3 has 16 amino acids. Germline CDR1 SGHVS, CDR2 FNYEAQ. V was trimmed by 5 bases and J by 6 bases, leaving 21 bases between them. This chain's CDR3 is CASSNGIAAARDTQYF. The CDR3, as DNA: TGTGCCAGCAGCAACGGCATAGCCGCGGCCCGGGATACGCAGTATTTT.

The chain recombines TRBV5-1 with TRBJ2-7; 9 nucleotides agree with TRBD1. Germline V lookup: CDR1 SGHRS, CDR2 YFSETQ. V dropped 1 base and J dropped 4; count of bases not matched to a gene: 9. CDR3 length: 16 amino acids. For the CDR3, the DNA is TGCGCCAGCAGCTTGTTCGGGACAGGGACGGAGTACGAGCAGTACTTC. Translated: CASSLFGTGTEYEQYF. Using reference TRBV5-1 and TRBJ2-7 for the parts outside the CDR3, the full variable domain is KAGVTQTPRYLIKTRGQQVTLSCSPISGHRSVSWYQQTPGQGLQFLFEYFSETQRNKGNFPGRFSGRQFSNSRSEMNVSTLELGDSALYLCASSLFGTGTEYEQYFGPGTRLTVT.

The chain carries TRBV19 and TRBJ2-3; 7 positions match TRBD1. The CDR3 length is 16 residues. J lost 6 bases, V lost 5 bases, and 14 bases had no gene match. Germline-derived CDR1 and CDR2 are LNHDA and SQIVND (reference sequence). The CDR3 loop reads CASSYPRFGQEDTQYF. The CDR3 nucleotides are TGTGCCAGTAGTTACCCCAGGTTCGGACAGGAGGATACGCAGTATTTT.

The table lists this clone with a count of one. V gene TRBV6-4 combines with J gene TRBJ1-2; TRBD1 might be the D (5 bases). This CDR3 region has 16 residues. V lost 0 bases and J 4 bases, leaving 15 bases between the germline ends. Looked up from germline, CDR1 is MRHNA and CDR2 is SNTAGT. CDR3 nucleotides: TGTGCCAGCAGTGACTCGAGGAGGGGCGAAGGCTATGGCTACACCTTC. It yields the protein CASSDSRRGEGYGYTF.

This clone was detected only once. CDR3 nucleotide sequence: TGTGCCAGCACCGCGGGGCCGAACACTGAAGCTTTCTTT. Translation gives CASTAGPNTEAFF. V and J are TRBV7-2 and TRBJ1-1; perhaps TRBD1 as D (5 bases). The germline V and J ends were trimmed by 7 bases and 1 base, with 10 bases remaining between them. The CDR3 sequence is 13 residues long. Per germline, CDR1 SGHTA and CDR2 FQGNSA.

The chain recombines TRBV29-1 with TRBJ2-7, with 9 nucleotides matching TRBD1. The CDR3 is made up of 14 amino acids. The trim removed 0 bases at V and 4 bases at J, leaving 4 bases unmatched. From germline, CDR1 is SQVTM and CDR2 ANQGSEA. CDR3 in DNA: TGCAGCGTTGAAGAAACAGGGGGCAGGTACGAGCAGTACTTC. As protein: CSVEETGGRYEQYF.

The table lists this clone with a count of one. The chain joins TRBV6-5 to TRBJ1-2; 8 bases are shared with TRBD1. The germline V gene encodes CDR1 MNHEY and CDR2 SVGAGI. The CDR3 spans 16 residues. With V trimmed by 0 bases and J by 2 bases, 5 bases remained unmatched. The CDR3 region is CASSYSSGDRNYGYTF. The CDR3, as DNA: TGTGCCAGCAGTTACTCTTCCGGGGACAGGAACTATGGCTACACCTTC.

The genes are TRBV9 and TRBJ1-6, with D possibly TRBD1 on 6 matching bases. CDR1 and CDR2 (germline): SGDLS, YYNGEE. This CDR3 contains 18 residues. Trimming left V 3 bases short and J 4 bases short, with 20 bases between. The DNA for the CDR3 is TGTGCCAGCAGCGACGAAGAGGGGACAAGACTTTATAATTCACCCCTCCACTTT. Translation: CASSDEEGTRLYNSPLHF.

The CDR3 DNA follows: TGTGCCAGCAGCCGAGGGACAGGGAGGAACACTGAAGCTTTCTTT. Protein: CASSRGTGRNTEAFF. This sequence joins TRBV14 and TRBJ1-1; 9 positions agree with TRBD1. After removal of 4 bases from V and 1 base from J, the junction contained 4 bases not matched to a gene. Germline V gene lookup returns CDR1 SGHDN and CDR2 FVKESK. This CDR3 is built from 15 residues.

The CDR3 coding sequence is TGTGCCAGCTCACCAGTCTCGAACACTGAAGCTTTCTTT. Residues: CASSPVSNTEAFF. The chain combines TRBV18 with TRBJ1-1; the D is unclear. Germline V gene lookup returns CDR1 KGHSH and CDR2 LQKENI. The CDR3 has 13 residues. V gave up 2 bases and J gave up 1 base, with 5 bases separating them. Looking up the rest from reference TRBV18 and TRBJ1-1 gives the full variable domain: NAGVMQNPRHLVRRRGQEARLRCSPMKGHSHVYWYRQLPEEGLKFMVYLQKENIIDESGMPKERFSAEFPKEGPSILRIQQVVRGDSAAYFCASSPVSNTEAFFGQGTRLTVV.

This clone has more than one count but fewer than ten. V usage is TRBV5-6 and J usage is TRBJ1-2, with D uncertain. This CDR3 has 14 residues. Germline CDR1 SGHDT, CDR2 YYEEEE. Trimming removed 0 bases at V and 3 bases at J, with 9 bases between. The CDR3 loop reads CASSLVPVDYGYTF. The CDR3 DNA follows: TGTGCCAGCAGCTTGGTCCCGGTGGACTATGGCTACACCTTC.

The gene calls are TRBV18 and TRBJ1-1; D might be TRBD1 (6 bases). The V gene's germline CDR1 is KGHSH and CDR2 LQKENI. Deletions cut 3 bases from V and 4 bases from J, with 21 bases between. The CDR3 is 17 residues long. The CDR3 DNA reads TGTGCCAGCTCACCTAACGTCGGTTACAGGGATGGCACTGAAGCTTTCTTT. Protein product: CASSPNVGYRDGTEAFF.

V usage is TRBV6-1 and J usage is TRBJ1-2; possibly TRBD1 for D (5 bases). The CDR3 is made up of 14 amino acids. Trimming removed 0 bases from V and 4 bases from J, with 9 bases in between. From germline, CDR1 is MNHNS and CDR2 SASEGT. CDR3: CASSEAGRVYGYTF. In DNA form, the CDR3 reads TGTGCCAGCAGTGAAGCGGGCAGGGTCTATGGCTACACCTTC.

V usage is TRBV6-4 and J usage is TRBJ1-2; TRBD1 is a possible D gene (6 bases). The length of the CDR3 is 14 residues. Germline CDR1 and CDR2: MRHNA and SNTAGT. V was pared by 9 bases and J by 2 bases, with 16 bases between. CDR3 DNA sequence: TGTGCCAGAAATGCAGGGGAAGGAAACTATGGCTACACCTTC. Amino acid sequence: CARNAGEGNYGYTF.